This is a list of T cell receptor beta chains from one sample in a study of radiotherapy plus CTLA-4 blockade in lung cancer. The assay was immunoSEQ multiplex PCR, and TCRdb's table has in-frame clones only and misses some. The sample has 90,000 to 100,000 clones, around 79% seen once; the top ten hold 2.5% to 3%. The sample was peripheral blood, taken from a patient treated with radiotherapy plus ipilimumab. Source of these receptors: a human donor with non-small cell lung cancer who had a partial response to radiotherapy plus ipilimumab. Some clones in this sample may be carry-over from other donors' samples. Each CDR3 is given with its conserved first and last residue. The D gene is left open where the match is weak. Clone size appears in some rows only: once, few, many, or a class for an expanded clone.

V gene	J gene	clone size	D gene	CDR3 protein	CDR3 DNA
TRBV6-5	TRBJ1-2	.	.	CASRPHGANYGYTF	TGTGCCAGCAGACCCCACGGAGCTAACTATGGCTACACCTTC
TRBV4-3	TRBJ2-6	once	.	CASSHPRGSGANVLTF	TGCGCCAGCAGCCATCCAAGGGGCTCTGGGGCCAACGTCCTGACTTTC
TRBV5-1	TRBJ2-5	once	TRBD1	CASSRRDRGETQYF	TGCGCCAGCAGCAGAAGGGACAGGGGAGAGACCCAGTACTTC
TRBV19	TRBJ2-3	.	.	CASSPTAATPLYF	TGTGCCAGTAGTCCGACTGCGGCTACGCCGTTGTATTTT
TRBV5-4	TRBJ2-1	.	TRBD1	CASSDRLQGYSYNEQFF	TGTGCCAGCAGTGATAGACTACAGGGGTATTCCTACAATGAGCAGTTCTTC
TRBV18	TRBJ2-1	few	TRBD2	CASSPRHSGTSGMVFF	TGTGCCAGCTCACCAAGGCACTCCGGGACTAGCGGGATGGTGTTCTTC
TRBV7-8	TRBJ2-7	.	.	CASSFEGYEQYF	TGTGCCAGCAGCTTCGAGGGCTACGAGCAGTACTTC
TRBV27	TRBJ2-1	.	TRBD1	CASSSAGTGHNEQFF	TGTGCCAGCAGTTCGGCCGGGACAGGTCACAATGAGCAGTTCTTC
TRBV27	TRBJ1-2	.	TRBD1	CASSSRDRGGGGYGYTF	TGTGCCAGCAGTTCCCGGGACAGGGGGGGAGGAGGCTATGGCTACACCTTC
TRBV7-2	TRBJ1-3	.	.	CASSLARGGGNTIYF	TGTGCCAGCAGCTTAGCCAGGGGTGGTGGAAACACCATATATTTT
TRBV7-8	TRBJ2-5	.	TRBD2	CASSSRGSGRAGETQYF	TGTGCCAGCAGCTCCCGCGGTAGCGGGAGGGCAGGGGAGACCCAGTACTTC
TRBV5-5	TRBJ2-5	few	TRBD1	CASGFAPGQRQETQYF	TGTGCCAGCGGATTCGCTCCGGGACAGCGGCAAGAGACCCAGTACTTC
TRBV5-8	TRBJ1-5	few	TRBD1	CASSLDIGGDQPQHF	TGTGCCAGCAGCTTGGACATAGGGGGCGATCAGCCCCAGCATTTT
TRBV10-3	TRBJ1-1	.	.	CAISESWEGLEAFF	TGTGCCATCAGTGAGTCGTGGGAAGGACTTGAAGCTTTCTTT
TRBV6-6	TRBJ2-3	once	TRBD2	CASSSSVAGGPDTQYF	TGTGCCAGCAGTTCCAGCGTAGCGGGGGGGCCTGATACGCAGTATTTT
TRBV29-1	TRBJ2-3	.	TRBD1	CSVGQGGTDTQYF	TGCAGCGTAGGACAGGGCGGCACAGATACGCAGTATTTT
TRBV29-1	TRBJ1-4	few	.	CSVGPGGSSNEKLFF	TGCAGCGTGGGTCCCGGAGGTTCTTCTAATGAGAAACTGTTTTTT
TRBV2	TRBJ2-2	.	TRBD1	CASNGQGVTGELFF	TGTGCCAGCAATGGACAGGGGGTCACCGGGGAGCTGTTTTTT
TRBV6-1	TRBJ1-2	.	.	CASSEEESNYGYTF	TGTGCCAGCAGTGAAGAAGAGTCTAACTATGGCTACACCTTC
TRBV18	TRBJ2-7	once	TRBD2	CASSPRTSGRNEQYF	TGTGCCAGCTCACCACGCACTAGCGGGAGGAACGAGCAGTACTTC
TRBV7-3	TRBJ2-7	.	.	CASSQGRGDYEQYF	TGTGCCAGCAGCCAGGGGAGGGGGGACTACGAGCAGTACTTC
TRBV11-2	TRBJ2-3	.	TRBD1	CASSLVGDRARTDTQYF	TGTGCCAGCAGCTTAGTGGGGGACAGGGCCCGCACAGATACGCAGTATTTT
TRBV18	TRBJ2-5	.	.	CASSLGLKETQYF	TGTGCCAGCTCACTGGGGCTTAAAGAGACCCAGTACTTC
TRBV11-2	TRBJ2-7	.	.	CASSILSSRYEQYF	TGTGCCAGCAGCATTCTCTCTAGTCGCTACGAGCAGTACTTC
TRBV2	TRBJ2-5	few	.	CASSEALPPERTQYF	TGTGCCAGCAGTGAAGCGCTTCCCCCTGAGAGGACCCAGTACTTC
TRBV6-4	TRBJ2-3	.	TRBD2	CASSVSGGVTDTQYF	TGTGCCAGCAGTGTTAGCGGGGGAGTCACAGATACGCAGTATTTT
TRBV5-4	TRBJ2-7	.	TRBD2	CASSDLAGGPYEQYF	TGTGCCAGCAGCGACTTAGCGGGAGGGCCTTACGAGCAGTACTTC
TRBV6-1	TRBJ1-4	.	TRBD1	CASSDGLRQGKNEKLFF	TGTGCCAGCAGTGATGGTCTCCGACAGGGTAAAAATGAAAAACTGTTTTTT
TRBV27	TRBJ1-6	.	TRBD1	CASSPGQVFNNSPLHF	TGTGCCAGCAGCCCGGGACAGGTCTTTAATAATTCACCCCTCCACTTT
TRBV29-1	TRBJ2-3	.	TRBD2	CSVGVGGTDTQYF	TGCAGCGTTGGGGTGGGGGGGACAGATACGCAGTATTTT
TRBV6-6	TRBJ1-1	.	.	CASSYSQDDEAFF	TGTGCCAGCAGTTACTCACAGGACGATGAAGCTTTCTTT
TRBV7-9	TRBJ1-6	medium-sized	TRBD1	CASSQETGGGSPLHF	TGTGCCAGCAGTCAAGAGACAGGGGGCGGTTCACCCCTCCACTTT
TRBV4-1	TRBJ1-4	.	.	CASSQAPDEKLFF	TGCGCCAGCAGCCAAGCTCCAGATGAAAAACTGTTTTTT
TRBV5-4	TRBJ2-3	once	TRBD2	CASSPPGTRSDTQYF	TGTGCCAGCAGCCCCCCCGGGACTAGATCAGATACGCAGTATTTT
TRBV28	TRBJ2-1	.	.	CASSPEGLSYNEQFF	TGTGCCAGCAGCCCGGAGGGGCTCTCCTACAATGAGCAGTTCTTC
TRBV2	TRBJ1-5	few	TRBD1	CASREGWDSNQPQHF	TGTGCCAGCAGGGAGGGTTGGGACAGTAATCAGCCCCAGCATTTT
TRBV28	TRBJ2-3	.	TRBD2	CASSLGLAGGYTDTQYF	TGTGCCAGCAGTCTTGGACTAGCGGGGGGGTACACAGATACGCAGTATTTT
TRBV6-5	TRBJ2-3	.	TRBD2	CASSYKWTSGVNTQYF	TGTGCCAGCAGTTACAAATGGACTAGCGGCGTCAATACGCAGTATTTT
TRBV7-8	TRBJ2-5	.	.	CASSLAATQETQYF	TGTGCCAGCAGCCTGGCGGCAACCCAAGAGACCCAGTACTTC
TRBV5-6	TRBJ1-1	few	.	CASSLAGRTEAFF	TGTGCCAGCAGCTTGGCAGGGAGGACTGAAGCTTTCTTT
TRBV7-2	TRBJ1-1	.	TRBD1	CASSPGTVRGEAFF	TGTGCCAGCAGCCCGGGGACAGTTAGGGGTGAAGCTTTCTTT
TRBV6-4	TRBJ2-1	.	TRBD1	CASSAGTASYNEQFF	TGTGCCAGCAGCGCCGGGACAGCCTCCTACAATGAGCAGTTCTTC
TRBV28	TRBJ2-3	.	.	CASRFYSDTQYF	TGTGCCAGCAGGTTTTATTCGGATACGCAGTATTTT
TRBV29-1	TRBJ1-2	.	TRBD1	CSVGDSAGGYTF	TGCAGCGTTGGGGACAGCGCTGGTGGCTACACCTTC
TRBV7-3	TRBJ2-2	.	.	CASSRSGGLNTGELFF	TGTGCCAGCAGCCGAAGCGGCGGACTGAACACCGGGGAGCTGTTTTTT
TRBV10-1	TRBJ2-7	.	TRBD1	CASSERGQGAPYEQYF	TGCGCCAGCAGTGAGAGAGGCCAGGGGGCCCCCTACGAGCAGTACTTC
TRBV18	TRBJ2-5	.	.	CASSPPGTSRGGETQYF	TGTGCCAGCTCACCACCAGGGACGTCCCGAGGGGGAGAGACCCAGTACTTC
TRBV10-3	TRBJ1-2	few	.	CAISAIRESNYGYTF	TGTGCCATCAGTGCGATCAGGGAAAGTAACTATGGCTACACCTTC
TRBV18	TRBJ1-1	.	.	CASSPREGTKKTEAFF	TGTGCCAGCTCACCCCGGGAGGGGACGAAGAAAACTGAAGCTTTCTTT
TRBV6-5	TRBJ2-1	.	TRBD2	CASSPGTSGNNEQFF	TGTGCCAGCAGCCCCGGGACTAGCGGAAACAATGAGCAGTTCTTC
TRBV6-6	TRBJ2-1	few	.	CASSYQQGNEQFF	TGTGCCAGCAGTTACCAACAGGGCAATGAGCAGTTCTTC
TRBV27	TRBJ2-1	.	TRBD2	CASSFWGLGGRSTYNEQFF	TGTGCCAGCAGTTTTTGGGGTTTGGGCGGGAGGTCGACCTACAATGAGCAGTTCTTC
TRBV5-1	TRBJ1-4	.	TRBD1	CASSLGDRANEKLFF	TGCGCCAGCAGCTTAGGGGACAGGGCTAATGAAAAACTGTTTTTT